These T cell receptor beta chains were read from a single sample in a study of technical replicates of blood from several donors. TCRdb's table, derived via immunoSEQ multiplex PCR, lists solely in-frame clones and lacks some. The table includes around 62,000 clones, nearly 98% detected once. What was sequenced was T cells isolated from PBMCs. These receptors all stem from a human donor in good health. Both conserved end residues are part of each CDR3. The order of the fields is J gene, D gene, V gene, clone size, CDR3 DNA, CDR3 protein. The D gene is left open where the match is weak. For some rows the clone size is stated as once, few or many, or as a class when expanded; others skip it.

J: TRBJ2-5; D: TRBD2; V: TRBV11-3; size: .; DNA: TGTGCCAGCAGCTTAGGGGCTAGCGGGACGGAAGAGACCCAGTACTTC; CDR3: CASSLGASGTEETQYF
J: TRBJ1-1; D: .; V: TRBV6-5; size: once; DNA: TGTGCCACCCAATGGAACACTGAAGCTTTCTTT; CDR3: CATQWNTEAFF
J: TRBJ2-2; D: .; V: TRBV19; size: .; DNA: TGTGCCAGTAGTATAATTGCGGGAAACACCGGGGAGCTGTTTTTT; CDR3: CASSIIAGNTGELFF
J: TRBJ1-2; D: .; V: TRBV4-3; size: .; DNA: TGCGCCAGCAGCGCAGGTGACTATGGCTACACCTTC; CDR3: CASSAGDYGYTF
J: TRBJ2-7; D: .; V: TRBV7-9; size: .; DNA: TGTGCCAGCAGCTTCCCGACAGTGAATATGTACGAGCAGTACTTC; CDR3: CASSFPTVNMYEQYF
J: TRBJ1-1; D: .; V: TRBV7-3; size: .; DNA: TGTGCCAGCAGCCCAGCAGCGGACACTGAAGCTTTCTTT; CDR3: CASSPAADTEAFF
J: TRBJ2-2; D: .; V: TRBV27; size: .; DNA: TGTGCCAGCTCGCGGGGCTACACCGGGGAGCTGTTTTTT; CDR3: CASSRGYTGELFF
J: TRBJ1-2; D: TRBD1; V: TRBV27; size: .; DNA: TGTGCCAGCAGGGACAGGACAAACTATGGCTACACCTTC; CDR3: CASRDRTNYGYTF
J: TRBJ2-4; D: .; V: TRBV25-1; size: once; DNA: TGTGCCAGCAGTGACGACTACGACTACATTCAGTACTTC; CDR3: CASSDDYDYIQYF
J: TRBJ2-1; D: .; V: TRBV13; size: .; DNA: TGTGCCAGCAGCTTAGAAGCGCCCTACAATGAGCAGTTCTTC; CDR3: CASSLEAPYNEQFF
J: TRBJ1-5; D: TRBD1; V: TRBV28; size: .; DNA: TGTGCCAGCAGTTTATGGACAGGGGTAAATCAGCCCCAGCATTTT; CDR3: CASSLWTGVNQPQHF
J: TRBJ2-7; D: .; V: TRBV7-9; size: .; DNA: TGTGCCAGCAGCCGAGACAGATACGAGCAGTACTTC; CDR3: CASSRDRYEQYF
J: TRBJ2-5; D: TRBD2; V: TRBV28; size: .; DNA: TGTGCCAGCAGTTTGCGGGGGGAGACCCAGTACTTC; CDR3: CASSLRGETQYF
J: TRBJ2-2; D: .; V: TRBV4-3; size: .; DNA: TGCGCCAGCAGCCAAGATAGTCAGGGGATGAACACCGGGGAGCTGTTTTTT; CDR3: CASSQDSQGMNTGELFF
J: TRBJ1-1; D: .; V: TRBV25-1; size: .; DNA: TGTGCCAGCAGTGTTTACCGTACGGAGGACACTGAAGCTTTCTTT; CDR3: CASSVYRTEDTEAFF
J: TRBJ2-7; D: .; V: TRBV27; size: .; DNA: TGTGCCAGCAGTTTAACGGGCGGACTGCCTGGGGTCGAGCAGTACTTC; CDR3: CASSLTGGLPGVEQYF
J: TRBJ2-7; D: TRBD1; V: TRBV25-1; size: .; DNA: TGTGCCAGCAGTAGCCGGGACAGGGGACCCCACGAGCAGTACTTC; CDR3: CASSSRDRGPHEQYF
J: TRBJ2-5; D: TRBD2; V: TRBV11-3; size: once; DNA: TGTGCCAGCAGCTTCGGGACTAGCGGGAGAGGAGAGACCCAGTACTTC; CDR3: CASSFGTSGRGETQYF
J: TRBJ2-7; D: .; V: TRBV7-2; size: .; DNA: TGTGCCAGCAGCTTCTCCCTTGGGGGCGACGAGCAGTACTTC; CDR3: CASSFSLGGDEQYF
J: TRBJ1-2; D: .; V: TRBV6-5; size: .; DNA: TGTGCCAGCAGTAAGCTGACAGTAGCTAACTATGGCTACACCTTC; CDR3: CASSKLTVANYGYTF
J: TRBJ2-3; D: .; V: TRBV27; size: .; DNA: TGTGCCAGCAGTTTATTGGCAGACTCAGATACGCAGTATTTT; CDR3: CASSLLADSDTQYF
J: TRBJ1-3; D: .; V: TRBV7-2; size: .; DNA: TGTGCCAGCAGCTTAGCTCCGGGGTCTGGAAACACCATATATTTT; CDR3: CASSLAPGSGNTIYF
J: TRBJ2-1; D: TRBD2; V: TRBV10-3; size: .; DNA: TGTGCCATCAGTAGCGGGGGCAATGAGCAGTTCTTC; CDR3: CAISSGGNEQFF
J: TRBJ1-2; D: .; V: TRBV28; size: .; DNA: TGTGCCAGCAGTTGGATTACCGGGGGGGGAGGTGGCTACACCTTC; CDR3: CASSWITGGGGGYTF
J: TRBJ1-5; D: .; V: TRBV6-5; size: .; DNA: TGTGCCAGCAGTTACTCCTCAGGTCAGCCCCAGCATTTT; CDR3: CASSYSSGQPQHF
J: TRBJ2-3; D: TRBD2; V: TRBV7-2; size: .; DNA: TGTGCCAGCAGCTTATCGGGGGGAATCACAGATACGCAGTATTTT; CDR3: CASSLSGGITDTQYF
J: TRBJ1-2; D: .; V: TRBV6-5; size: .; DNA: TGTGCCAGCAGTCGCACGGAGTCCTATGGCTACACCTTC; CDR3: CASSRTESYGYTF
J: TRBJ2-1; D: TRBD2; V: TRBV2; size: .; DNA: TGTGCCAGCAGCCGACCGCCGAGCGGGAGCTGGAATGAGCAGTTCTTC; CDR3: CASSRPPSGSWNEQFF